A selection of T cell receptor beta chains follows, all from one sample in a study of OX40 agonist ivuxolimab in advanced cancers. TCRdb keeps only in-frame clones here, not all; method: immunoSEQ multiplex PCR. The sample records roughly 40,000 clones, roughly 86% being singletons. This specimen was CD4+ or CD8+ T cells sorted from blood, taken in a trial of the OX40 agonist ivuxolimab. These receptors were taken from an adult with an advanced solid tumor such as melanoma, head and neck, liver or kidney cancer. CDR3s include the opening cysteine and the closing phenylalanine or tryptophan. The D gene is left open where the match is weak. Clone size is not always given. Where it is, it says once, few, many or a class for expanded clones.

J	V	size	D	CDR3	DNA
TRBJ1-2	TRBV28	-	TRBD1	CASIQGDYNYGYTF	TGTGCCAGCATCCAGGGGGATTATAACTATGGCTACACCTTC
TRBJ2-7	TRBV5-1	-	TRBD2	CASSQPSGYEQYF	TGCGCCAGCAGCCAACCTAGCGGCTACGAGCAGTACTTC
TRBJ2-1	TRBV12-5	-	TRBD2	CASGTTSGSGNKQFF	TGTGCTAGTGGTACGACTAGCGGGAGCGGTAATAAGCAGTTCTTC
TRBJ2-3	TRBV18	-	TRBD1	CASSPRGTGSTDTQYF	TGTGCCAGCTCACCACGGGGGACAGGGTCCACAGATACGCAGTATTTT
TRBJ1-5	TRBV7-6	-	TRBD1	CASSLETGVNQPQHF	TGTGCCAGCAGCTTAGAGACAGGGGTCAATCAGCCCCAGCATTTT
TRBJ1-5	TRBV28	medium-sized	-	CATKEGGILNQPQHF	TGTGCCACCAAGGAGGGAGGGATCTTGAATCAGCCCCAGCATTTT
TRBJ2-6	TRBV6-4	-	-	CASSNSGANVLTF	TGTGCCAGCTCCAATTCTGGGGCCAACGTCCTGACTTTC
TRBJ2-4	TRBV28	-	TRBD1	CASSYRGNIQYF	TGTGCCAGCAGCTACAGGGGGAACATTCAGTACTTC
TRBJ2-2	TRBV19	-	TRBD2	CASSPNSGSPGELFF	TGTGCCAGTAGTCCGAATAGCGGGAGCCCAGGGGAGCTGTTTTTT
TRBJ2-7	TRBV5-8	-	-	CASSSAVSSYEQYF	TGTGCCAGCAGCTCGGCGGTCAGCTCCTACGAGCAGTACTTC
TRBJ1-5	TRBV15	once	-	CATSRALSQPQHF	TGTGCCACCAGCAGAGCCCTCTCTCAGCCCCAGCATTTT
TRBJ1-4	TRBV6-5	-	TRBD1	CASSYSTTGAGEKLFF	TGTGCCAGCAGTTACTCGACCACAGGGGCGGGTGAAAAACTGTTTTTT
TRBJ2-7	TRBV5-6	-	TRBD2	CASSLTAGELSYEQYF	TGTGCCAGCAGCCTGACAGCGGGAGAGCTCTCCTACGAGCAGTACTTC
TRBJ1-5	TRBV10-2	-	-	CASSDVGYNQPQHF	TGCGCCAGCAGTGACGTGGGCTACAATCAGCCCCAGCATTTT
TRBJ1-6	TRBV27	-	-	CASSLGFGPLHF	TGTGCCAGCAGTTTAGGGTTTGGACCCCTCCACTTT